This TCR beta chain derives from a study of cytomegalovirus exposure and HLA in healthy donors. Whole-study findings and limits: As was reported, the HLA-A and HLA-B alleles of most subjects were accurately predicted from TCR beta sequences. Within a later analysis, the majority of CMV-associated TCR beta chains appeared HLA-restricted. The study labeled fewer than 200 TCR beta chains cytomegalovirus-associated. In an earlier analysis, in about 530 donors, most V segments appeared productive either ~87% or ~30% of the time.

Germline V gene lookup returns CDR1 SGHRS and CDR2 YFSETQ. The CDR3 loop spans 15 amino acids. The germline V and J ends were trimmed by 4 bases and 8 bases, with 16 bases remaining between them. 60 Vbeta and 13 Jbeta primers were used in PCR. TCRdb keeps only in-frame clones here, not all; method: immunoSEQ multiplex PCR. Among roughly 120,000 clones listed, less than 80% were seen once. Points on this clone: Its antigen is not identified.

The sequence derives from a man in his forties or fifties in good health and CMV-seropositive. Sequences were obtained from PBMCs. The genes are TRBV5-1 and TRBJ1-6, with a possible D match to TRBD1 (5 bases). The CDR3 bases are TGCGCCAGCAGCCTCCGGTCCAAAGGGGATTCACCCCTCCACTTT. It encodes CASSLRSKGDSPLHF.